The 10 T cell receptor beta chains below come from one sample, sequenced in a study of blood T cell repertoires in COVID-19. The table came from immunoSEQ multiplex PCR; TCRdb's copy has only in-frame clones and leaves some out. Here the sample spans about 440,000 clones, about nine tenths being singletons. The sample was PBMCs or T cells enriched from blood (not recorded which). The source of these receptors is a man between 18 and 35 years old who had recovered from COVID-19.

The V call is TRBV2, the J call TRBJ2-5, with D maybe TRBD2 (6 bases). Germline CDR1 and CDR2: SNHLY and FYNNEI. V lost 8 bases and J lost 3, with 13 bases in between. The CDR3 has 13 residues. DNA for the CDR3: TGTGCCAGCCAGCCGGGGAGGAAAGAGACCCAGTACTTC. This gives the protein CASQPGRKETQYF.

This clone was recorded only once. The chain links TRBV15 to TRBJ2-7, with a tentative D call TRBD1 (6 bases). Germline V gene data show CDR1 as LNHNV and CDR2 as YYDKDF (reference sequence). V lost 4 bases and J 5 bases, leaving 18 bases between the germline ends. There are 15 residues in the CDR3. In DNA form, the CDR3 reads TGTGCCACCAGCACCCGAGTGACAGGACCCCACGAGCAGTACTTC. It yields the protein CATSTRVTGPHEQYF.

V is TRBV18 and J is TRBJ1-1, with D possibly being TRBD1 (6 bases). V was pared by 3 bases and J by 1 base, with 12 bases between. Germline V gene data show CDR1 as KGHSH and CDR2 as LQKENI. The CDR3 runs to 15 residues. Written as DNA, the CDR3 is TGTGCCAGCTCACCGTTAGGGGGAAGGAACACTGAAGCTTTCTTT. It codes for CASSPLGGRNTEAFF.

This clone was detected only once. The rearrangement links TRBV11-3 to TRBJ2-1; TRBD2 matches 7 bases. CDR3 size: 15 residues. The V gene end was trimmed by 1 base and the J gene end by 3 bases; junction bases not matched to a gene: 3. From germline, CDR1 is SGHNT and CDR2 YENEEA. CDR3 bases: TGTGCCAGCAGCTTAGCGGGAGGTATCTACAATGAGCAGTTCTTC. Protein product: CASSLAGGIYNEQFF.

The V and J genes are TRBV6-5 and TRBJ1-2; 10 nucleotides align to TRBD1. Trimming cost V 7 bases and J 4 bases; bases outside gene matches: 9. The germline V gene has CDR1 MNHEY and CDR2 SVGAGI. The CDR3 runs to 15 residues. The CDR3: CASKVGDRGIYGYTF. CDR3 sequence (DNA): TGTGCCAGCAAGGTGGGGGACAGGGGAATCTATGGCTACACCTTC.

This clone was counted a single time. The chain uses TRBV29-1 and TRBJ1-1, with D hard to call. Per germline, CDR1 SQVTM and CDR2 ANQGSEA. Trimming took 4 bases from V and 3 from J, leaving 12 bases between them. This CDR3 region has 13 residues. DNA for the CDR3: TGCAGCGTTGGTCCCGGGATATACACTGAAGCTTTCTTT. Protein product: CSVGPGIYTEAFF.

The chain combines TRBV15 with TRBJ2-1; a weak D match, TRBD2 (6 bases). Trimming cost V 4 bases and J 4 bases, with 8 bases left between them. This CDR3 is built from 13 residues. Germline CDR1 reads LNHNV; CDR2 reads YYDKDF (reference sequence). Here the CDR3 DNA reads TGTGCCACCAGCAAGCGGGCGTACAATGAGCAGTTCTTC. Its translation: CATSKRAYNEQFF.

The chain has TRBV27 and TRBJ1-1, with 7 bases fitting TRBD1. This CDR3 is built from 14 residues. Trimming removed 7 bases from V and 3 bases from J; junction bases left unmatched: 8. Germline V gives CDR1 MNHEY, CDR2 SMNVEV (reference sequence). CDR3 DNA: TGTGCCAGCATTAGGGACAGCTTTCACACTGAAGCTTTCTTT. This sequence encodes CASIRDSFHTEAFF.

CDR3 DNA: TGTGCCAGCAGCAGATCACAGGGCCAAGAGACCCAGTACTTC. Its translation: CASSRSQGQETQYF. The gene calls are TRBV9 and TRBJ2-5; D might be TRBD1 (6 bases). The CDR3 is 14 residues long. V shed 4 bases and J shed 1 base, with 11 bases lying between them. Germline V gives CDR1 SGDLS, CDR2 YYNGEE.

The chain couples TRBV28 to TRBJ1-6; maybe TRBD1 (5 bases). Per germline, CDR1 MDHEN and CDR2 SYDVKM. The CDR3 consists of 17 residues. V was pared by 7 bases and J by 7 bases, with 23 bases between. The CDR3 sequence: CASTPPFAVGGNSPLHF. The CDR3 bases are TGTGCCAGCACCCCCCCCTTCGCGGTGGGGGGGAATTCACCCCTCCACTTT.